These 20 T cell receptor beta chains originate from one sample sequenced in a study of monozygotic twins with cystic fibrosis. The protocol was immunoSEQ multiplex PCR, while the TCRdb copy is restricted to in-frame clones and leaves out a portion. The data hold about 9,600 clones, with roughly nine tenths observed a single time. The sample consisted of blood. Receptors originate from a boy younger than 10 with cystic fibrosis.

In this sample, this clone turned up once. The rearrangement links TRBV4-3 to TRBJ1-4, with 9 bases lining up with TRBD1. The trim removed 0 bases at V and 7 bases at J, leaving 3 bases unmatched. CDR1 is LGHNA, CDR2 YSLEER, per germline. The CDR3 is 15 residues long. The CDR3 sequence is CASSQEGQGFEKLFF. CDR3 bases: TGCGCCAGCAGCCAAGAGGGACAGGGTTTTGAAAAACTGTTTTTT.

The rearrangement joins TRBV5-1 to TRBJ2-5; D might be TRBD2 (7 bases). Trimming took off 0 bases at V and 2 bases at J, with 14 bases between the two ends. The germline V gene encodes CDR1 SGHRS and CDR2 YFSETQ. The length of the CDR3 is 16 residues. The CDR3 loop is CASSLGGGPVQETQYF. The CDR3 bases are TGCGCCAGCAGCTTGGGCGGGGGCCCTGTTCAAGAGACCCAGTACTTC.

The V gene is TRBV15, the J gene TRBJ2-3; 7 nucleotides match TRBD2. The CDR3 extends over 14 amino acids. With V trimmed by 0 bases and J by 4 bases, 1 base remained unmatched. Germline values: CDR1 LNHNV, CDR2 YYDKDF (reference sequence). CDR3 sequence reads: CATSRDGGADTQYF. CDR3 in DNA: TGTGCCACCAGCAGAGATGGGGGGGCAGATACGCAGTATTTT.

This rearrangement joins TRBV10-3 to TRBJ2-2, with 7 bases aligning to TRBD2. The germline CDR1 and CDR2 sequences are ENHRY and SYGVKD. V lost 3 bases to trimming and J lost 7 bases; unmatched junction nucleotides: 11. The CDR3 runs 16 residues. CDR3 sequence: CAISDPDGGSLGELFF. CDR3 nucleotide sequence: TGTGCCATCAGTGACCCCGACGGGGGGTCTCTCGGGGAGCTGTTTTTT.

The chain links TRBV5-1 to TRBJ2-3; TRBD1 or TRBD2 may be the D gene (5 bases each). V lost 4 bases and J lost 2, with 11 bases in between. The CDR3 covers 14 residues. The germline gives CDR1 SGHRS, CDR2 YFSETQ. The CDR3 sequence: CASSGGPNTDTQYF. CDR3 sequence (DNA): TGCGCCAGCAGCGGGGGACCGAACACAGATACGCAGTATTTT.

This clone was found once. V is TRBV14 and J is TRBJ2-2; D uncertain. V lost 5 bases, J lost 2 bases, and 12 bases lay in between. Per germline, CDR1 SGHDN and CDR2 FVKESK. CDR3 length equals 15 residues. The CDR3 nucleotides are TGTGCCAGCAGCTCACTATGGGGAAACACCGGGGAGCTGTTTTTT. Translated, it gives CASSSLWGNTGELFF.

The rearrangement joins TRBV7-9 to TRBJ1-1, with a possible D match to TRBD1 (6 bases). V lost 8 bases and J lost 6, with 16 bases in between. The germline V gene encodes CDR1 SEHNR and CDR2 FQNEAQ (reference sequence). CDR3 length: 13 residues. The CDR3: CASAGPGGAEAFF. CDR3 DNA sequence: TGTGCCAGCGCGGGGCCGGGGGGCGCTGAAGCTTTCTTT.

This clone appeared once. The chain is built from TRBV6-6 and TRBJ1-5, with D uncertain. Trimming shortened V by 3 bases and J by 3 bases, and 9 bases separated the two germline ends. Germline V CDR1 and CDR2: MNHNY, SVGAGI (reference sequence). The length of the CDR3 is 14 residues. This chain's CDR3 is CASSYRRYNQPQHF. DNA for the CDR3: TGTGCCAGCAGTTATAGAAGGTACAATCAGCCCCAGCATTTT.

V is TRBV19 and J is TRBJ2-5, with 9 bases aligning to TRBD2. CDR3 length: 14 amino acids. With 4 bases clipped from V and 5 bases from J, the junction kept 5 bases outside the gene matches. Germline lookup yields CDR1 LNHDA and CDR2 SQIVND (reference sequence). The DNA of the CDR3 is TGTGCCAGTAGTACCCTAGCGGGGTTGGAGACCCAGTACTTC. Protein: CASSTLAGLETQYF.

The chain carries TRBV5-8 and TRBJ2-5; D is unresolved. Trimming stripped 1 base from V and 5 bases from J, with 6 bases between. From germline, CDR1 is SGHTS and CDR2 YDEGEE. The CDR3 is made up of 12 amino acids. For the CDR3, the DNA is TGTGCCAGCAGCTTGCGGCGGGAGACCCAGTACTTC. This translates into CASSLRRETQYF.

This chain connects TRBV6-5 to TRBJ1-6, with D hard to call. There are 14 residues in the CDR3. V lost 3 bases to trimming and J lost 7 bases, with 10 bases between them. Germline V gene lookup returns CDR1 MNHEY and CDR2 SVGAGI. CDR3 sequence reads: CASSYGTGNSPLHF. For the CDR3, the DNA is TGTGCCAGCAGTTATGGTACCGGGAATTCACCCCTCCACTTT.

This chain joins TRBV6-6 and TRBJ2-7, with 14 bases fitting TRBD2. Germline V gene lookup returns CDR1 MNHNY and CDR2 SVGAGI (reference sequence). Trimming at V came to 6 bases and at J to 7 bases, leaving 11 bases not matched to a gene. The CDR3 length is 16 residues. Here the CDR3 reads CASSYNMGLAGVEQYF. The CDR3 DNA reads as TGTGCCAGCAGCTACAACATGGGACTAGCGGGGGTGGAGCAGTACTTC.

As for this clone: The junction departs from the called germline gene at one end, perhaps through a read error. This chain uses TRBV7-7 with TRBJ2-5; a possible D gene is TRBD2 (6 bases). Looked up from germline, CDR1 is SSHAT and CDR2 is FNYEAQ (reference sequence). The CDR3 runs to 15 residues. CDR3 sequence: CASSSSRAGKETQYF. The CDR3 DNA reads as TGTGCTAGCAGCTCCTCTAGGGCGGGGAAAGAGACCCAGTACTTC.

The chain employs TRBV5-4 and TRBJ1-1, with 9 bases lining up with TRBD1. The junction had 7 bases not matched to a gene; V was cut back by 4 bases and J by 12 bases. Looked up from germline, CDR1 is SGHNT and CDR2 is YYREEE (reference sequence). The CDR3 covers 12 residues. CDR3 residues: CASSGRDRDSFF. CDR3 nucleotides: TGTGCCAGCAGCGGGAGGGACAGGGATTCTTTCTTT.

The chain joins TRBV2 to TRBJ1-5; D is uncertain. V was shortened by 7 bases and J by 3 bases, with 19 bases between the two germline ends. Germline CDR1 is SNHLY and CDR2 is FYNNEI. This CDR3 comprises 16 residues. The CDR3 coding sequence is TGTGCCAGCACATCGGGTAGGGAGGGTTACAATCAGCCCCAGCATTTT. Translation gives CASTSGREGYNQPQHF.

Regarding this clone: The junction does not match germline at one end; this may be a read error. V gene TRBV2 combines with J gene TRBJ1-4, with TRBD1 matching 10 bases. Germline lookup yields CDR1 SNHLY and CDR2 FYNNEI. The CDR3 is 13 amino acids. CDR3 in amino acids: CASTGQGFEKLFF. The CDR3, as DNA: TGCGCATCGACGGGACAGGGGTTTGAAAAACTGTTTTTT.

The chain joins TRBV19 to TRBJ1-5; D ambiguous. Trimming pared 5 bases from V and 0 bases from J, leaving 14 bases between. CDR1 is LNHDA, CDR2 SQIVND, per germline (reference sequence). The CDR3 sequence is 16 residues long. CDR3 sequence: CASSPQGLYSNQPQHF. CDR3 nucleotides: TGTGCCAGTAGTCCTCAAGGCCTGTATAGCAATCAGCCCCAGCATTTT.

The DNA for the CDR3 is TGTGCCAGCAGTGAAGCCTACTCAAATGGCTACACCTTC. Its translation: CASSEAYSNGYTF. This chain connects TRBV2 to TRBJ1-2, with D unresolved. Trimming shortened V by 0 bases and J by 6 bases, and 8 bases separated the two germline ends. The CDR3 is made up of 13 amino acids. CDR1 is SNHLY and CDR2 is FYNNEI in the germline V gene.

This chain joins TRBV6-1 and TRBJ2-7; 7 positions match TRBD1. Germline V lookup: CDR1 MNHNS, CDR2 SASEGT. J lost 5 bases, V lost 6 bases, and 10 bases had no gene match. The CDR3 is 14 amino acids. This CDR3 reads CASRQRQGTDEQYF. As DNA, the CDR3 is TGTGCCAGCAGGCAAAGACAGGGTACCGACGAGCAGTACTTC.

CDR3 DNA sequence: TGTGCCTGGAGTGTACGCTCCCAAGAGACCCAGTACTTC. It translates to CAWSVRSQETQYF. The rearrangement uses TRBV30 and TRBJ2-5; the D is unclear. CDR3 length: 13 amino acids. Trimming removed 0 bases at V and 1 base at J, with 6 bases between. Germline CDR1 is GTSNPN and CDR2 is SVGIG (reference sequence).